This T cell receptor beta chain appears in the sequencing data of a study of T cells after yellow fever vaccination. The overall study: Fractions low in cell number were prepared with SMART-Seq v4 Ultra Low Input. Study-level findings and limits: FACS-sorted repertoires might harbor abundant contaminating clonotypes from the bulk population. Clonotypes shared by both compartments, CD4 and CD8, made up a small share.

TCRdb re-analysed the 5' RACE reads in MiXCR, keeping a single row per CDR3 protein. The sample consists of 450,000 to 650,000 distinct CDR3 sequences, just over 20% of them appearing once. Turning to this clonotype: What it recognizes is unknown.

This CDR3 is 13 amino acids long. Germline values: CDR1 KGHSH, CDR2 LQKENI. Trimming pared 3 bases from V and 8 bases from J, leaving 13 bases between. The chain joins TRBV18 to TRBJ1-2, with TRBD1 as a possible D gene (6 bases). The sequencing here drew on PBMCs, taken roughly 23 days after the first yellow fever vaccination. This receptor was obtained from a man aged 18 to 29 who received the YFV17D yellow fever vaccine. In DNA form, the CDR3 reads TGTGCCAGCTCACCCGGACAGTTATGGGGCTACACCTTC. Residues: CASSPGQLWGYTF.